Listed here are 28 T cell receptor beta chains from one sample, sequenced in a study of cytomegalovirus exposure and HLA in healthy donors. Primers for the PCR totalled 60 Vbeta and 13 Jbeta. Generated by immunoSEQ multiplex PCR, the TCRdb table keeps only in-frame clones and is missing some. The table shows some 150,000 clones, with 80% occurring only once. The material sequenced was PBMCs. The receptors were sampled from a female donor in good health and CMV-seronegative.

V is TRBV19 and J is TRBJ1-4, with 7 bases lining up with TRBD1. Trimming cost V 7 bases and J 11 bases; bases outside gene matches: 7. Germline CDR1 LNHDA, CDR2 SQIVND (reference sequence). This CDR3 comprises 12 residues. CDR3 sequence: CASILTGEKLFF. The CDR3 nucleotides read TGTGCCAGTATCCTAACAGGGGAGAAACTGTTTTTT.

The chain is built from TRBV7-9 and TRBJ2-3; 9 bases align to TRBD2. This CDR3 contains 15 residues. CDR1 SEHNR and CDR2 FQNEAQ come from the germline V gene (reference sequence). V dropped 5 bases and J dropped 2; count of bases not matched to a gene: 5. In DNA, the CDR3 is TGTGCCAGCAGCGGGGCTAGCGGGAACACAGATACGCAGTATTTT. Its translation: CASSGASGNTDTQYF.

This chain joins TRBV28 and TRBJ1-5; D is unclear. The germline gives CDR1 MDHEN, CDR2 SYDVKM. This CDR3 is 14 amino acids long. V was clipped by 6 bases and J by 7 bases, with 16 bases between them. The CDR3 spells CASSTQVFNQPQHF. CDR3 nucleotides: TGTGCCAGCAGCACCCAGGTTTTCAACCAGCCCCAGCATTTT.

The chain links TRBV28 to TRBJ2-1, with no clear D. Between the trimmed V and J ends, which lost 3 bases and 5 bases, there was a span of 8 bases. The length of the CDR3 is 13 residues. CDR1 is MDHEN, CDR2 SYDVKM, per germline. The CDR3 loop reads CASSLRQHNEQFF. Here the CDR3 DNA reads TGTGCCAGCAGTTTGAGACAACACAATGAGCAGTTCTTC.

This clone was picked up one time. The chain employs TRBV5-1 and TRBJ1-3, with a tentative D call TRBD1 (6 bases). Germline values: CDR1 SGHRS, CDR2 YFSETQ. This CDR3 has 17 residues. Trimming cost V 4 bases and J 1 base, with 18 bases left between them. The CDR3 bases are TGCGCCAGCAGCGAGACAACGGGACACAGTTCTGGAAACACCATATATTTT. It specifies CASSETTGHSSGNTIYF.

This clone came up a few times. V and J are TRBV6-5 and TRBJ2-5, with 11 bases matching TRBD2. There are 15 residues in the CDR3. After removal of 7 bases from V and 4 bases from J, the junction contained 8 bases not matched to a gene. Germline V gene sequence: CDR1 MNHEY, CDR2 SVGAGI. CDR3 amino acids: CASTLLAGARETQYF. The DNA for the CDR3 is TGTGCCAGCACCCTACTAGCGGGAGCGAGAGAGACCCAGTACTTC.

This clone was seen once. This chain links TRBV6-5 with TRBJ2-7; a weak D match, TRBD1 (6 bases). Germline values: CDR1 MNHEY, CDR2 SVGAGI. V lost 5 bases to trimming and J lost 2 bases, with 13 bases between them. The CDR3 loop spans 14 amino acids. CDR3 bases: TGTGCCAGCAGTATCGTCCAGGGGCCCTACGAGCAGTACTTC. Translation: CASSIVQGPYEQYF.

V is TRBV5-1 and J is TRBJ2-7; 7 bases map to TRBD1. V lost 2 bases and J lost 4; bases outside the gene matches: 9. The length of the CDR3 is 15 residues. In germline, CDR1 is SGHRS, CDR2 YFSETQ. CDR3 residues: CASSLTGEMPYEQYF. CDR3 DNA: TGCGCCAGCAGCTTAACAGGGGAAATGCCGTACGAGCAGTACTTC.

This clone was seen once. The chain carries TRBV11-2 and TRBJ2-1; D ambiguous. V lost 0 bases, J lost 7 bases, and 10 bases lay in between. Germline values: CDR1 SGHAT, CDR2 FQNNGV. The CDR3 runs to 14 residues. In DNA form, the CDR3 reads TGTGCCAGCAGCTTAGATCCGCCCGCGAATGAGCAGTTCTTC. Encoded protein: CASSLDPPANEQFF.

The chain is built from TRBV19 and TRBJ2-1, with TRBD2 identical over 9 bases. The CDR3 loop spans 15 amino acids. Germline values: CDR1 LNHDA, CDR2 SQIVND (reference sequence). V dropped 4 bases and J dropped 3; count of bases not matched to a gene: 4. CDR3 residues: CASSKVAGVYNEQFF. The CDR3 nucleotides are TGTGCCAGTAGTAAAGTAGCGGGAGTCTACAATGAGCAGTTCTTC.

The chain carries TRBV7-9 and TRBJ1-5; D is unresolved. The CDR3 covers 13 residues. Germline assignment: CDR1 SEHNR and CDR2 FQNEAQ (reference sequence). The germline V and J ends were trimmed by 1 base and 5 bases, with 6 bases remaining between them. CDR3 sequence (DNA): TGTGCCAGCAGCTTAGTAAGAGATCAGCCCCAGCATTTT. This codes for CASSLVRDQPQHF. The full variable domain, completed using reference TRBV7-9 and TRBJ1-5, is DTGVSQNPRHKITKRGQNVTFRCDPISEHNRLYWYRQTLGQGPEFLTYFQNEAQLEKSRLLSDRFSAERPKGSFSTLEIQRTEQGDSAMYLCASSLVRDQPQHFGDGTRLSIL.

The chain recombines TRBV28 with TRBJ2-7; D is possibly TRBD2 (6 bases). CDR3 length equals 15 residues. CDR1 MDHEN and CDR2 SYDVKM come from the germline V gene. The V gene lost 5 bases and the J gene lost 0 bases, with 14 bases spanning the gap. CDR3 sequence (DNA): TGTGCCAGCAGTCCGGGACTGATACCCTCCTACGAGCAGTACTTC. Its translation: CASSPGLIPSYEQYF.

V usage is TRBV5-1 and J usage is TRBJ2-3; maybe TRBD1 (5 bases). Between the trimmed V and J ends, which lost 5 bases and 3 bases, there was a span of 19 bases. Germline V gene data show CDR1 as SGHRS and CDR2 as YFSETQ. The CDR3 spans 16 residues. CDR3 sequence: CASRLQVEDYTDTQYF. For the CDR3, the DNA is TGCGCCAGCAGGCTACAGGTCGAGGATTATACAGATACGCAGTATTTT.

The genes are TRBV28 and TRBJ1-4; perhaps TRBD1 as D (5 bases). This CDR3 region has 15 residues. V dropped 3 bases and J dropped 10 bases, with 18 bases sitting between them. Germline V gene sequence: CDR1 MDHEN, CDR2 SYDVKM. CDR3 region: CASSFPKDSLGKLFF. The CDR3 DNA reads TGTGCCAGCAGTTTCCCTAAAGACAGTTTGGGAAAACTGTTTTTT.

Comments on this clone: At one of its ends the junction is not consistent with the germline gene, which may arise from a read error. The chain is built from TRBV7-7 and TRBJ2-1, with 10 bases that match TRBD2. The CDR3 totals 15 residues. The germline V gene encodes CDR1 SSHAT and CDR2 FNYEAQ (reference sequence). CDR3 loop: CASSLAGATYNEQFF. In DNA, the CDR3 is TGTGCCAGCAGCCTAGCGGGAGCCACCTACAATGAGCAGTTCTTC.

This chain uses TRBV6-6 with TRBJ1-4; D remains unclear. The V and J ends lost 5 bases and 3 bases respectively, with 13 bases between them. CDR3 length: 15 residues. Germline V lookup: CDR1 MNHNY, CDR2 SVGAGI (reference sequence). The CDR3 here is CASSTSAAANEKLFF. The CDR3 nucleotides read TGTGCCAGCAGTACATCAGCAGCGGCTAATGAAAAACTGTTTTTT.

The rearrangement joins TRBV13 to TRBJ2-5; 10 nucleotides agree with TRBD1. The J call may be mistaken, given a closer DNA end match to TRBJ2-7. Germline V CDR1 and CDR2: PRHDT, FYEKMQ (reference sequence). The CDR3 has 13 amino acids. CDR3: CASSGQGGHEQYF. DNA for the CDR3: TGTGCCAGCAGCGGACAGGGGGGGCACGAGCAGTACTTC.

V gene TRBV2 combines with J gene TRBJ1-3; weak D call: TRBD1 (5 bases). Germline CDR1 and CDR2: SNHLY and FYNNEI. This CDR3 is built from 14 residues. V lost 2 bases, J lost 4 bases, and 9 bases lay in between. The CDR3 region has the DNA TGTGCCAGCAGTGAATATAGGGGAGGAAACACCATATATTTT. Its protein is CASSEYRGGNTIYF.

This clone was seen just once. The chain combines TRBV27 with TRBJ2-7, with 7 positions matching TRBD1. Germline V gene lookup returns CDR1 MNHEY and CDR2 SMNVEV (reference sequence). J lost 6 bases, V lost 5 bases, and 7 bases had no gene match. The CDR3 has 13 amino acids. This CDR3 reads CASSHTGAGEQYF. Written as DNA, the CDR3 is TGTGCCAGCAGTCATACAGGGGCAGGCGAGCAGTACTTC.

The V call is TRBV6-5, the J call TRBJ2-6; TRBD1 aligns across 10 bases. Per the germline V gene, CDR1 is MNHEY and CDR2 is SVGAGI. Trimming removed 6 bases from V and 2 bases from J; junction bases left unmatched: 1. The CDR3 is made up of 15 amino acids. This chain's CDR3 is CASRTGGAGANVLTF. For the CDR3, the DNA is TGTGCCAGCAGGACAGGGGGCGCTGGGGCCAACGTCCTGACTTTC.

On this clone: The conserved phenylalanine or tryptophan normally closing the CDR3 is absent here, so this likely arose from a read error. The gene calls are TRBV4-1 and TRBJ2-3; 10 bases align to TRBD2. After removal of 0 bases from V and 2 bases from J, the junction contained 5 bases not matched to a gene. Germline V gene sequence: CDR1 MGHRA, CDR2 YSYEKL. The CDR3 is 17 amino acids. CDR3 residues: CASSQEGSGRVTDTQYV. The CDR3 bases are TGCGCCAGCAGCCAAGAGGGGAGCGGGAGGGTCACAGATACGCAGTATGTT.

The V gene is TRBV28, the J gene TRBJ2-5; 7 bases line up with TRBD2. Germline trimming cut 5 bases from V and 3 bases from J; bases unmatched to any gene: 6. CDR3 length: 14 residues. Germline CDR1 reads MDHEN; CDR2 reads SYDVKM. For the CDR3, the DNA is TGTGCCAGCAGTCCTAGCGGTAGAGAAGAGACCCAGTACTTC. Translation: CASSPSGREETQYF.

The chain recombines TRBV10-3 with TRBJ2-5; 7 bases agree with TRBD1. The CDR3 is 14 amino acids. CDR1 is ENHRY and CDR2 is SYGVKD in the germline V gene. The V gene end was trimmed by 10 bases and the J gene end by 2 bases; junction bases not matched to a gene: 10. This CDR3 reads CATAPSGQQETQYF. CDR3 DNA: TGTGCCACTGCACCGTCGGGACAGCAAGAGACCCAGTACTTC.

The chain links TRBV27 to TRBJ2-3, with 7 bases matching TRBD1. Trimming removed 5 bases from V and 12 bases from J; junction bases left unmatched: 11. Looked up from germline, CDR1 is MNHEY and CDR2 is SMNVEV (reference sequence). The CDR3 consists of 13 residues. CDR3 sequence (DNA): TGTGCCAGCAGTCCACTCCGGGACAGTCATCAGTATTTT. Protein: CASSPLRDSHQYF.

Notes on this clone: Distinct nucleotide sequences in the sample also encode this CDR3. The chain recombines TRBV5-1 with TRBJ1-5; 9 bases match TRBD1. The CDR3 totals 16 residues. The germline gives CDR1 SGHRS, CDR2 YFSETQ. Germline trimming cut 0 bases from V and 4 bases from J; bases unmatched to any gene: 5. This CDR3 reads CASSLGTGDLNQPQHF. CDR3 DNA sequence: TGCGCCAGCAGCTTGGGGACAGGGGACCTTAATCAGCCCCAGCATTTT.

This clone was observed a few times. The chain couples TRBV13 to TRBJ1-5, with 9 bases aligning to TRBD1. Germline assignment: CDR1 PRHDT and CDR2 FYEKMQ (reference sequence). The CDR3 is 17 residues long. Trimming cost V 4 bases and J 4 bases; bases outside gene matches: 11. The CDR3 sequence is CASSSRTGAIRNQPQHF. CDR3 nucleotide sequence: TGTGCCAGCAGCTCCCGGACAGGGGCAATTCGAAATCAGCCCCAGCATTTT.

The rearrangement joins TRBV2 to TRBJ2-7; no firm D call. Trimming pared 4 bases from V and 0 bases from J, leaving 7 bases between. The V gene's germline CDR1 is SNHLY and CDR2 FYNNEI. This CDR3 comprises 13 residues. CDR3 nucleotide sequence: TGTGCCAGCAGTGGAGGAAGCTCCTACGAGCAGTACTTC. It codes for CASSGGSSYEQYF.

A single count supports this clone. The J gene is TRBJ2-2, the V gene TRBV7-2; D is possibly TRBD2 (6 bases). Germline V gives CDR1 SGHTA, CDR2 FQGNSA. The CDR3 spans 16 residues. Trimming removed 2 bases at V and 3 bases at J, with 13 bases between. The CDR3 sequence: CASSLRRARDTGELFF. For the CDR3, the DNA is TGTGCCAGCAGCTTACGGAGGGCCAGGGACACCGGGGAGCTGTTTTTT. The full variable domain, rest sourced from reference TRBV7-2 and TRBJ2-2, is GAGVSQSPSNKVTEKGKDVELRCDPISGHTALYWYRQSLGQGLEFLIYFQGNSAPDKSGLPSDRFSAERTGGSVSTLTIQRTQQEDSAVYLCASSLRRARDTGELFFGEGSRLTVL.